The present T cell receptor beta chain was sequenced within a study of blood T cell repertoires in COVID-19. V was trimmed by 4 bases and J by 3 bases, leaving 13 bases between them. Germline-derived CDR1 and CDR2 are SEHNR and FQNEAQ (reference sequence). The CDR3 is 14 amino acids. Libraries were prepared by immunoSEQ multiplex PCR; TCRdb keeps only in-frame clonotypes and omits some of them. This table has around 70,000 clones, 80% to 90% appearing once. This TCR was sampled from a woman older than 75 with active or convalescent COVID-19. The sample was peripheral blood. The chain uses TRBV7-9 and TRBJ2-7; D gene uncertain. CDR3 sequence reads: CASSSALSLYEQYF. The CDR3 nucleotides are TGTGCCAGCAGCTCCGCGCTATCCCTCTACGAGCAGTACTTC.